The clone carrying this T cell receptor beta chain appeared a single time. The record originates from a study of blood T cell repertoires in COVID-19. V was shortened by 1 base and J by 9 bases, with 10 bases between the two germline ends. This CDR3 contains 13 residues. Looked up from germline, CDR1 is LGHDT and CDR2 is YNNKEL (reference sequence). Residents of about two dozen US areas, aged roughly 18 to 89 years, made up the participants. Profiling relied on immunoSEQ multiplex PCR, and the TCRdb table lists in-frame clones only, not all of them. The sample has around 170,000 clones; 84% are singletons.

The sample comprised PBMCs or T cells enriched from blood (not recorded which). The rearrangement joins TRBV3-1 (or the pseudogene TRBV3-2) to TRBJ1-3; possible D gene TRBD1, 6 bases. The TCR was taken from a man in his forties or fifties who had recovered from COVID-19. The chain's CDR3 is CASSQAGQTTIYF. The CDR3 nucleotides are TGTGCCAGCAGCCAAGCCGGACAGACCACCATATATTTT.